This T cell receptor beta chain was documented in a study of blood T cell repertoires in COVID-19. V was shortened by 4 bases and J by 5 bases, with 17 bases between the two germline ends. From germline, CDR1 is MGHRA and CDR2 YSYEKL. The CDR3 runs to 15 residues. In the authors' methods: Reference gene primer amplification gave estimated nucleated cell counts. Libraries were prepared by immunoSEQ multiplex PCR; TCRdb keeps only in-frame clonotypes and omits some of them. V, J and clone size are taken as reported in that table, and D and trimming were inferred from the DNA itself. Among 95,000 to 150,000 clones listed, roughly 75% were seen once.

This chain uses TRBV4-1 with TRBJ2-5; TRBD2 is a possible D gene (5 bases). Source material: peripheral blood. This sequence was found in a man aged 60-69 years with active or convalescent COVID-19. Here the CDR3 reads CASSPTTRLQETQYF. CDR3 DNA sequence: TGCGCCAGCAGCCCGACCACTAGGCTGCAGGAGACCCAGTACTTC.